The 10 T cell receptor beta chains below all came from one sample that was sequenced in a study of T cell changes during pregnancy in multiple sclerosis. Profiled with immunoSEQ multiplex PCR; TCRdb holds only in-frame clones, not every one. Seen here are under 70,000 clones, 90% to 95% observed once, and the top ten hold around 2.2%. The source was peripheral blood, collected in the third trimester of pregnancy. The receptors were sampled from a female donor in good health, enrolled as a control in a pregnancy study.

The J gene is TRBJ2-7, the V gene TRBV18; 7 positions match TRBD1. CDR1 KGHSH and CDR2 LQKENI come from the germline V gene. With V trimmed by 3 bases and J by 1 base, 12 bases remained unmatched. There are 17 residues in the CDR3. The CDR3 DNA is TGTGCCAGCTCACCGGAATGGGACAGACCATATTCCTACGAGCAGTACTTC. It is translated as CASSPEWDRPYSYEQYF.

The rearrangement uses TRBV6-1 and TRBJ2-7, with D possibly TRBD1 on 6 matching bases. Germline CDR1 MNHNS, CDR2 SASEGT. Between the trimmed V and J ends, which lost 2 bases and 4 bases, there was a span of 15 bases. The CDR3 extends over 15 amino acids. The CDR3 coding sequence is TGTGCCAGCAGTGAAAGAGACTGGGGGCATTACGAGCAGTACTTC. Encoded protein: CASSERDWGHYEQYF.

This rearrangement joins TRBV7-9 to TRBJ2-7; D uncertain. Trimming cost V 2 bases and J 7 bases, with 9 bases left between them. Germline V gene sequence: CDR1 SEHNR, CDR2 FQNEAQ (reference sequence). CDR3 length: 12 amino acids. CDR3 sequence reads: CASSLRPGEQYF. The CDR3 nucleotides are TGTGCCAGCAGCTTACGGCCCGGGGAGCAGTACTTC.

The chain recombines TRBV23-1 with TRBJ2-7; 8 positions match TRBD2. TRBV23-1 is noted as an ORF with a role that remains uncertain. V was clipped by 4 bases and J by 0 bases; unmatched bases: 11. The CDR3 sequence is 17 residues long. The CDR3 DNA sequence: TGCGCCAGCAGTCGCGAAACCCGCGGGGGGAGCTCCTACGAGCAGTACTTC. It specifies CASSRETRGGSSYEQYF.

This chain links TRBV5-1 with TRBJ2-1, with D tentatively TRBD2 (6 bases). Germline V gives CDR1 SGHRS, CDR2 YFSETQ. Trimming stripped 1 base from V and 3 bases from J, with 11 bases between. This CDR3 has 15 residues. CDR3 region: CASSLSWGDYNEQFF. Written as DNA, the CDR3 is TGCGCCAGCAGCTTGTCATGGGGGGACTACAATGAGCAGTTCTTC.

The V call is TRBV4-2, the J call TRBJ2-3; 11 bases agree with TRBD2. The germline gives CDR1 LGHNA, CDR2 YNFKEQ. J gave up 0 bases and V 0 bases, and 8 bases lay outside the gene matches. The CDR3 is 19 amino acids. The DNA for the CDR3 is TGTGCCAGCAGCCAAGATCTAGCGGGGGGCCGCACTAGCACAGATACGCAGTATTTT. This sequence encodes CASSQDLAGGRTSTDTQYF.

The V call is TRBV9, the J call TRBJ2-5, with 11 bases lining up with TRBD2. The CDR3 is made up of 16 amino acids. V shed 4 bases, J shed 4 bases, and the junction held 9 bases outside the gene matches. Germline CDR1 reads SGDLS; CDR2 reads YYNGEE. CDR3 coding DNA: TGTGCCAGCAGCATACTAGTAGCGGGGGGGATAGAGACCCAGTACTTC. It translates to CASSILVAGGIETQYF.

The rearrangement uses TRBV18 and TRBJ2-7; D may be TRBD1 (6 bases). Germline lookup yields CDR1 KGHSH and CDR2 LQKENI. CDR3 length: 15 amino acids. V lost 3 bases and J 0 bases, leaving 12 bases between the germline ends. CDR3 in DNA: TGTGCCAGCTCACCGGGGACACGGAGCTCCTACGAGCAGTACTTC. Translated: CASSPGTRSSYEQYF.

V is TRBV27 and J is TRBJ1-4; 10 bases are shared with TRBD1. Per germline, CDR1 MNHEY and CDR2 SMNVEV (reference sequence). J lost 1 base, V lost 3 bases, and 2 bases had no gene match. This CDR3 region has 16 residues. The CDR3 loop is CASSLGQGITNEKLFF. The CDR3 DNA reads TGTGCCAGCAGTTTGGGACAGGGGATAACTAATGAAAAACTGTTTTTT.

The chain joins TRBV6-6 to TRBJ1-4; D unclear. The V gene's germline CDR1 is MNHNY and CDR2 SVGAGI (reference sequence). Trimming shortened V by 6 bases and J by 8 bases, and 16 bases separated the two germline ends. The CDR3 spans 14 residues. The CDR3 loop is CASRDRGVGEKLFF. For the CDR3, the DNA is TGTGCCAGCAGGGATCGGGGAGTGGGGGAAAAACTGTTTTTT.